This TCR beta chain derives from a study of T cells after yellow fever vaccination. Study-wide findings and caveats: Any FACS-sorted repertoire could hold abundant clonotypes that contaminate it from the bulk population.

In this sample, this clonotype turned up many times. What it recognizes is unknown. TCRdb reprocessed the 5' RACE reads with MiXCR, giving one entry per CDR3 protein. The sample records about 160,000 distinct CDR3 sequences, approximately 6.7% being singletons. The CDR3 runs to 14 residues. With V trimmed by 6 bases and J by 0 bases, 4 bases remained unmatched. CDR1 and CDR2 from the germline V gene are MNHNS and SASEGT. The clonotype was recovered from a man aged 18 to 29 who received the YFV17D yellow fever vaccine. The source was CD4+ T cells sorted from PBMCs, collected about 5 days after the first yellow fever vaccination. This chain links TRBV6-1 with TRBJ1-1; 7 bases fit TRBD1. CDR3 nucleotides: TGTGCCAGCAGCTGGACAGGTATGAACACTGAAGCTTTCTTT. Protein sequence: CASSWTGMNTEAFF.